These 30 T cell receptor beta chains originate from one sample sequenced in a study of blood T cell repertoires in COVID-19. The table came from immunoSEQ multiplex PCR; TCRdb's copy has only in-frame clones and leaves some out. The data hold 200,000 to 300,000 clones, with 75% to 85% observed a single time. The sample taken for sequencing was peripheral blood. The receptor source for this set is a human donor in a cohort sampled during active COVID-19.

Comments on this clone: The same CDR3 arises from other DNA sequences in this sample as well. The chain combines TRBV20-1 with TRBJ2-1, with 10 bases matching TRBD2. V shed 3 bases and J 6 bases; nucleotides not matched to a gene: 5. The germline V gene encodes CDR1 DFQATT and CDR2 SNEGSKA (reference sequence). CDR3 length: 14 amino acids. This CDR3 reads CSASLAGEGNEQFF. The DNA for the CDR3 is TGCAGTGCTAGTCTAGCGGGAGAGGGCAATGAGCAGTTCTTC.

DNA of the CDR3: TGTGCCAGTAGTACAACCGGGACAGGGGCCCTGAACACTGAAGCTTTCTTT. Its translation is CASSTTGTGALNTEAFF. The chain has TRBV19 and TRBJ1-1, with 10 bases lining up with TRBD1. The CDR3 has 17 residues. Germline V CDR1 and CDR2: LNHDA, SQIVND (reference sequence). J gave up 0 bases and V 4 bases, and 8 bases lay outside the gene matches.

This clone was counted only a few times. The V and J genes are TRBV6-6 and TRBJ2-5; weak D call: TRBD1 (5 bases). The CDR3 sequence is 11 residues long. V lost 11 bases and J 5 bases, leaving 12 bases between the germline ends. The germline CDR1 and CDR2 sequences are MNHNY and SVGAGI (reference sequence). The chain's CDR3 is CAAQEMETQYF. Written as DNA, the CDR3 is TGTGCCGCACAGGAAATGGAGACCCAGTACTTC.

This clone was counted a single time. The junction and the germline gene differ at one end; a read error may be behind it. The chain's CDR3 is CAGSSPGREITDTQYF. CDR3 nucleotides: TGTGCCGGCAGTTCCCCCGGCAGGGAAATCACAGATACGCAGTATTTT. J is TRBJ2-3 and V is TRBV28, with TRBD1 as a possible D gene (5 bases). CDR3 length: 16 residues. Germline loops: CDR1 MDHEN, CDR2 SYDVKM. The full variable domain, completed using reference TRBV28 and TRBJ2-3, is DVKVTQSSRYLVKRTGEKVFLECVQDMDHENMFWYRQDPGLGLRLIYFSYDVKMKEKGDIPEGYSVSREKKERFSLILESASTNQTSMYLCAGSSPGREITDTQYFGPGTRLTVL.

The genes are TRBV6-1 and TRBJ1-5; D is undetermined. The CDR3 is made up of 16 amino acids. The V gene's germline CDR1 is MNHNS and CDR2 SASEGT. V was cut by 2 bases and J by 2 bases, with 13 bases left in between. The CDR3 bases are TGTGCCAGCAGTGAATACGGGGTAGGCGGCAATCAGCCCCAGCATTTT. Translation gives CASSEYGVGGNQPQHF.

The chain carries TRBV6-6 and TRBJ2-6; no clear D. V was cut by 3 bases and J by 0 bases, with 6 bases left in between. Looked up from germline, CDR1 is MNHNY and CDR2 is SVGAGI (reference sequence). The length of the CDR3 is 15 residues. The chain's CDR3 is CASSYTSSGANVLTF. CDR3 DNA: TGTGCCAGCAGTTATACGAGCTCTGGGGCCAACGTCCTGACTTTC.

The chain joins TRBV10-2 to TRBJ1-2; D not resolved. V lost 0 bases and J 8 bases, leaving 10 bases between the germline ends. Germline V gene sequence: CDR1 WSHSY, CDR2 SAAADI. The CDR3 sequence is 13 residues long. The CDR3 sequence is CASSESRVEGYTF. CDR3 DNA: TGCGCCAGCAGTGAGTCGAGGGTAGAAGGCTACACCTTC.

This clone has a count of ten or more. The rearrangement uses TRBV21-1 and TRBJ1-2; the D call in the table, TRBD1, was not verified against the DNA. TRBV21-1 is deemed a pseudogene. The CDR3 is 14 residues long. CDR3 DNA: TGTGCCAGCAGCAAAAGGACAGGGTGCTATGGCTACACCTTC. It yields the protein CASSKRTGCYGYTF.

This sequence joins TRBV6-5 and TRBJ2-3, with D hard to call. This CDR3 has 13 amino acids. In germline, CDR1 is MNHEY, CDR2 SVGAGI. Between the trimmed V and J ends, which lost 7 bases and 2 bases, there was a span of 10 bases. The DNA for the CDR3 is TGTGCCAGCACCACACGCTTCACAGATACGCAGTATTTT. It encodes CASTTRFTDTQYF.

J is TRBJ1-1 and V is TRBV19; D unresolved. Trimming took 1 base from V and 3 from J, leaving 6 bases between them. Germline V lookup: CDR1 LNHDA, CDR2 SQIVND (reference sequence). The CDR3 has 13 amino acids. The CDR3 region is CASSIAGDTEAFF. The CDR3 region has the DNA TGTGCCAGTAGTATAGCCGGGGACACTGAAGCTTTCTTT.

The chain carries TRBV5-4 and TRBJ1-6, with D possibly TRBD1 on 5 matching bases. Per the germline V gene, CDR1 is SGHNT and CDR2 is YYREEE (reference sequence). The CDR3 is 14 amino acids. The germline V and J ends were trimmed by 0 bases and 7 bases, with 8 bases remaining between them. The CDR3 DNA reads TGTGCCAGCAGCTTGGAGAAGGGGAATTCACCCCTCCACTTT. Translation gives CASSLEKGNSPLHF. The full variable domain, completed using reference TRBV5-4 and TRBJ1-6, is ETGVTQSPTHLIKTRGQQVTLRCSSQSGHNTVSWYQQALGQGPQFIFQYYREEENGRGNFPPRFSGLQFPNYSSELNVNALELDDSALYLCASSLEKGNSPLHFGNGTRLTVT.

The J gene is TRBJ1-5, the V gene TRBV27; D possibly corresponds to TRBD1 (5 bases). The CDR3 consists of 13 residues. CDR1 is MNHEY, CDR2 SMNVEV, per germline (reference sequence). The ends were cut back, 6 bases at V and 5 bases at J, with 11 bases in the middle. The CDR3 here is CASRGENYQPQHF. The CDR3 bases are TGTGCCAGCAGAGGGGAAAATTATCAGCCCCAGCATTTT.

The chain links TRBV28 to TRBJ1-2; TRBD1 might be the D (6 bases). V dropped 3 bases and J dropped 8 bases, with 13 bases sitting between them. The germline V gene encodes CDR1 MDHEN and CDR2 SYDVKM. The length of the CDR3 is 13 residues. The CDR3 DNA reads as TGTGCCAGCAGTTTGCACAGGGAAAGGGGCTACACCTTC. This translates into CASSLHRERGYTF.

CDR3: CASSLRTGYDEKLFF. The CDR3 DNA reads TGTGCCAGCTCACTACGGACAGGGTACGATGAAAAACTGTTTTTT. This chain connects TRBV18 to TRBJ1-4, with TRBD1 matching over 8 bases. The CDR3 consists of 15 residues. Unmatched junction bases numbered 7, after V lost 4 bases and J lost 6 bases. Germline V gives CDR1 KGHSH, CDR2 LQKENI.

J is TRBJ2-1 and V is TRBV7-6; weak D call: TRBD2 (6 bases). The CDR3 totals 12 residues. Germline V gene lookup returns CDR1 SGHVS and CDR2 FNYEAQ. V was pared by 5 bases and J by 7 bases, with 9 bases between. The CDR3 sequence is CASSPLANEQFF. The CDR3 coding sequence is TGTGCCAGCAGCCCTCTAGCGAATGAGCAGTTCTTC.

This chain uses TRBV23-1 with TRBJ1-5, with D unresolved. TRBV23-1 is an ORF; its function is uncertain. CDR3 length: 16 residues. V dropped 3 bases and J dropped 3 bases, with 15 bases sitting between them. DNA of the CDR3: TGCGCCAGCAGTCAGCCGCTTCCGGGTTCCAATCAGCCCCAGCATTTT. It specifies CASSQPLPGSNQPQHF.

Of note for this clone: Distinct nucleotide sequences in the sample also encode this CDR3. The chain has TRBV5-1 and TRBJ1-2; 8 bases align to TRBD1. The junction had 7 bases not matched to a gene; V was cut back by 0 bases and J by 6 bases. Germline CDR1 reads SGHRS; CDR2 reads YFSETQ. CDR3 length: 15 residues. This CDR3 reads CASSLDRGEEDGYTF. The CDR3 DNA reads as TGCGCCAGCAGCTTGGACAGGGGGGAGGAAGATGGCTACACCTTC.

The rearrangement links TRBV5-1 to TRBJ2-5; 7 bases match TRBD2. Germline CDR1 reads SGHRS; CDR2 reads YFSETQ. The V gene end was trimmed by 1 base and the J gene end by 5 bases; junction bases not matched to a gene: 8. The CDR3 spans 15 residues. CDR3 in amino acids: CASSLLAGVDETQYF. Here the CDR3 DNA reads TGCGCCAGCAGCTTGCTGGCGGGAGTAGACGAGACCCAGTACTTC.

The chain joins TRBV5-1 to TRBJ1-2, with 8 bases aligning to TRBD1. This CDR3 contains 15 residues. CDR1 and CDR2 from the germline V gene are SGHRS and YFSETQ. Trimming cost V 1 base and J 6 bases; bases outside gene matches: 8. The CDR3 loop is CASSLSGQGLDGYTF. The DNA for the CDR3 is TGCGCCAGCAGCTTGTCCGGACAGGGATTAGATGGCTACACCTTC.

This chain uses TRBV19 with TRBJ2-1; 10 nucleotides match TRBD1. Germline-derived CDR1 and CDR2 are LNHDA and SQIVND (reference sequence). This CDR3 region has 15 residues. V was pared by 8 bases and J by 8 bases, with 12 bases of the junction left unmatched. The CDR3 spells CASSTGTGVMDEQFF. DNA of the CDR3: TGTGCCAGTTCCACCGGGACAGGGGTGATGGATGAGCAGTTCTTC.

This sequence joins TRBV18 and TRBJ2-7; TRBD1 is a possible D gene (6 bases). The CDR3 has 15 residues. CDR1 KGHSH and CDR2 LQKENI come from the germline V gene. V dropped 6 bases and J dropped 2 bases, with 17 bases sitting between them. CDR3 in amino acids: CASSQGRQETYEQYF. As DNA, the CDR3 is TGTGCCAGCTCCCAGGGGCGACAGGAAACCTACGAGCAGTACTTC.

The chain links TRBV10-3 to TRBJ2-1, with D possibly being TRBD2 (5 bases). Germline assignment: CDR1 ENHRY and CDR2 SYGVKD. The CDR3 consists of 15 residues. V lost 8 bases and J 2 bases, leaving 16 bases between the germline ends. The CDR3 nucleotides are TGTGCCATCGCTGGAGGAACATCGACCTACAATGAGCAGTTCTTC. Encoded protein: CAIAGGTSTYNEQFF.

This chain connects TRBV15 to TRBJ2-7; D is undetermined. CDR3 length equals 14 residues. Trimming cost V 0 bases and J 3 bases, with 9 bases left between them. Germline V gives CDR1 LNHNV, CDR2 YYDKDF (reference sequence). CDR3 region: CATSRDYQDYEQYF. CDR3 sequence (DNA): TGTGCCACCAGCAGAGATTATCAGGACTACGAGCAGTACTTC. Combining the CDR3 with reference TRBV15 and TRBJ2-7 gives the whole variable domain DAMVIQNPRYQVTQFGKPVTLSCSQTLNHNVMYWYQQKSSQAPKLLFHYYDKDFNNEADTPDNFQSRRPNTSFCFLDIRSPGLGDTAMYLCATSRDYQDYEQYFGPGTRLTVT.

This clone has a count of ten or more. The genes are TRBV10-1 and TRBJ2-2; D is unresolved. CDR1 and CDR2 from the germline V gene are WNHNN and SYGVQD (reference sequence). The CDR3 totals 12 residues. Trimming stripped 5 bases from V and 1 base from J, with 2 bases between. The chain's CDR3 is CASSLNTGELFF. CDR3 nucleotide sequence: TGCGCCAGCAGTCTGAACACCGGGGAGCTGTTTTTT.

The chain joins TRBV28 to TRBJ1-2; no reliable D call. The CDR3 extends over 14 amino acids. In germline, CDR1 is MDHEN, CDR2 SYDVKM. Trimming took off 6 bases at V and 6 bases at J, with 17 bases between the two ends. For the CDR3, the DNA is TGTGCCAGCAGCATCCCCAGGTCCCCCAATGGCTACACCTTC. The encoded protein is CASSIPRSPNGYTF.

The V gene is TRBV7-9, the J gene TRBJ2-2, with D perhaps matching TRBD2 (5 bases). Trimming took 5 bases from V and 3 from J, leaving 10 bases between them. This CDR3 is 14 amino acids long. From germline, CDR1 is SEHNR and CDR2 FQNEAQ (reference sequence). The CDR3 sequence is CASSHGLYTGELFF. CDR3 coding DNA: TGTGCCAGCAGCCATGGACTTTACACCGGGGAGCTGTTTTTT.

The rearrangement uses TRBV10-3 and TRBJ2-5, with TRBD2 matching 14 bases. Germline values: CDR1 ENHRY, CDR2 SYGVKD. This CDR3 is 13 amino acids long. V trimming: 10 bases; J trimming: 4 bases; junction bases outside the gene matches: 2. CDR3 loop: CASGLAGGETQYF. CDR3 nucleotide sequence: TGTGCCAGCGGACTAGCGGGAGGAGAGACCCAGTACTTC.

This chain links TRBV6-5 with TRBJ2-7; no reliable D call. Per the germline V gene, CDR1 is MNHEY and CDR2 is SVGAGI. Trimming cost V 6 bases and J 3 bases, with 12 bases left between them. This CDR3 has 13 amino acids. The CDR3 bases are TGTGCCAGCAGGCCGACTTCCCGCTACGAGCAGTACTTC. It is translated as CASRPTSRYEQYF.

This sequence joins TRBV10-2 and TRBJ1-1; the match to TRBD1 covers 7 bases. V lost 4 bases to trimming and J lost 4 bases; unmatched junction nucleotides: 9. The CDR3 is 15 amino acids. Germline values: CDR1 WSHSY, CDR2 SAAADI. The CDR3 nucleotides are TGCGCCAGCAGTGTTAAAGGGGGCGGAGGCACTGAAGCTTTCTTT. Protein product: CASSVKGGGGTEAFF.

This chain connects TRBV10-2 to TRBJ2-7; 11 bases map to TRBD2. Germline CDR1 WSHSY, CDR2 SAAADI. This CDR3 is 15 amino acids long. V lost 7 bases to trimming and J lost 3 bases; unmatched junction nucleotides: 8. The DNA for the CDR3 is TGCGCCAGCACCCAGGGACTAGCGGAGGGCTACGAGCAGTACTTC. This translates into CASTQGLAEGYEQYF.